This entry lists 12 T cell receptor beta chains sequenced from one sample in a study of beta chain features in type 1 diabetes listed by TCRdb under 2018. Their antigens remain unidentified. Libraries came from the immunoSEQ multiplex PCR assay. The entire isolated RNA was reverse transcribed using the High Capacity cDNA Reverse Transcription Kit, and thus expressed TCRB transcripts were sequenced. Entries here come from immuneACCESS through TCRdb and include only in-frame sequences with V and J called. Some clones fail to appear in such tables; in the studies checked, an unresolved V gene covers under half of the shortfall, and the cause of the remainder is unknown. Recorded for this sample are a few hundred thousand clones; roughly 14% of them occurred a single time. Of the sample, 0.015% to 0.02% falls within the top ten clones. On the study overall, not on this receptor specifically: In all four CD4+ subsets, TCRB CDR3 length was moderately but significantly shorter in type 1 diabetes patients.

The sample taken for sequencing was naive CD4+ T cells from blood. The cell subset or site label on this specimen signifies: true naive CD4+ T cells. The receptors stem from a man between 25 and 39 years old with type 1 diabetes.

This rearrangement joins TRBV11-2 to TRBJ2-7; D perhaps matches TRBD1 (6 bases). CDR1 and CDR2 (germline): SGHAT, FQNNGV. CDR3 length: 16 amino acids. V was trimmed by 4 bases and J by 0 bases, leaving 16 bases between them. The CDR3 coding sequence is TGTGCCAGCAGCTCCCCCCGGGGACAAGCCTCCTACGAGCAGTACTTC. Protein sequence: CASSSPRGQASYEQYF. Full variable domain (remainder filled in from reference TRBV11-2 and TRBJ2-7): EAGVAQSPRYKIIEKRQSVAFWCNPISGHATLYWYQQILGQGPKLLIQFQNNGVVDDSQLPKDRFSAERLKGVDSTLKIQPAKLEDSAVYLCASSSPRGQASYEQYFGPGTRLTVT.

This rearrangement joins TRBV9 to TRBJ2-7; TRBD1 matches 9 bases. Germline lookup yields CDR1 SGDLS and CDR2 YYNGEE. The CDR3 has 15 amino acids. The junction had 3 bases not matched to a gene; V was cut back by 0 bases and J by 2 bases. CDR3 amino acids: CASSVGTGATYEQYF. Here the CDR3 DNA reads TGTGCCAGCAGCGTAGGGACAGGGGCCACCTACGAGCAGTACTTC.

This rearrangement joins TRBV9 to TRBJ1-1, with D unresolved. Looked up from germline, CDR1 is SGDLS and CDR2 is YYNGEE. With 6 bases removed from V and 4 bases from J, the gap between germline ends came to 22 bases. The CDR3 totals 16 residues. The CDR3 sequence: CASTRTGGFESTEAFF. The CDR3 DNA sequence: TGTGCCAGCACCAGGACGGGCGGGTTCGAAAGCACTGAAGCTTTCTTT.

V and J are TRBV6-5 and TRBJ1-1, with D possibly being TRBD1 (5 bases). The germline gives CDR1 MNHEY, CDR2 SVGAGI. Trimming took off 4 bases at V and 4 bases at J, with 13 bases between the two ends. The CDR3 covers 14 residues. The CDR3 DNA sequence: TGTGCCAGCAGTTGGGCAGGGAAGATCACTGAAGCTTTCTTT. Its protein is CASSWAGKITEAFF.

This clone showed up just a few times. V usage is TRBV7-9 and J usage is TRBJ2-5; maybe TRBD1 (6 bases). Germline CDR1 SEHNR, CDR2 FQNEAQ (reference sequence). Trimming removed 3 bases at V and 5 bases at J, with 16 bases between. This CDR3 region has 15 residues. CDR3 amino acids: CASSFGTPGGETQYF. DNA of the CDR3: TGTGCCAGCAGCTTCGGGACACCGGGCGGGGAGACCCAGTACTTC.

V is TRBV11-3 and J is TRBJ2-7; 10 bases are a match to TRBD2. CDR3 size: 16 residues. In germline, CDR1 is SGHNT, CDR2 YENEEA. The J segment lost 5 bases and the V segment lost 5 bases, leaving 12 bases of the junction unmatched. CDR3 sequence: CASSISTGSGRNEQYF. CDR3 DNA sequence: TGTGCCAGCAGCATTAGCACAGGTAGCGGGAGGAACGAGCAGTACTTC. The variable domain in full, completed from reference TRBV11-3 and TRBJ2-7, reads EAGVVQSPRYKIIEKKQPVAFWCNPISGHNTLYWYLQNLGQGPELLIRYENEEAVDDSQLPKDRFSAERLKGVDSTLKIQPAELGDSAVYLCASSISTGSGRNEQYFGPGTRLTVT.

V and J are TRBV12-5 and TRBJ1-1; D is ambiguous. Germline V gene data show CDR1 as LGHNT and CDR2 as FRNRAP. CDR3 size: 13 residues. Trimming took 6 bases from V and 4 from J, leaving 12 bases between them. This chain's CDR3 is CASGLMGSTEAFF. Written as DNA, the CDR3 is TGTGCTAGTGGCCTGATGGGGAGCACTGAAGCTTTCTTT.

The CDR3 protein is CASSMAGTGANVLTF. The CDR3 nucleotides read TGTGCCAGTAGTATGGCAGGGACTGGGGCCAACGTCCTGACTTTC. V usage is TRBV19 and J usage is TRBJ2-6, with D perhaps matching TRBD1 (5 bases). This CDR3 is built from 15 residues. The germline V gene has CDR1 LNHDA and CDR2 SQIVND (reference sequence). V lost 3 bases and J lost 2, with 8 bases in between.

V and J are TRBV5-1 and TRBJ2-5; a possible D gene is TRBD2 (6 bases). The CDR3 is 16 residues long. From germline, CDR1 is SGHRS and CDR2 YFSETQ. The V end lost 1 base, the J end lost 2 bases, and 15 bases lay between the germline ends. As DNA, the CDR3 is TGCGCCAGCAGCTTGTTCGGGAGATCGGGGCAAGAGACCCAGTACTTC. Encoded protein: CASSLFGRSGQETQYF.

V and J are TRBV11-3 and TRBJ2-7; possibly TRBD1 for D (5 bases). From germline, CDR1 is SGHNT and CDR2 YENEEA. The V end was cut by 1 base, the J end by 3 bases, with 13 bases between. The CDR3 consists of 15 residues. The CDR3 is CASSLGGMQGYEQYF. CDR3 coding DNA: TGTGCCAGCAGCTTAGGAGGAATGCAGGGCTACGAGCAGTACTTC.

V is TRBV7-2 and J is TRBJ2-5; TRBD2 agrees at 8 bases. V trimming: 5 bases; J trimming: 7 bases; junction bases outside the gene matches: 15. There are 16 residues in the CDR3. CDR1 is SGHTA, CDR2 FQGNSA, per germline. The DNA for the CDR3 is TGTGCCAGCAGCCCGACCAAACCGGGAGGGGTTAGGACCCAGTACTTC. Translated, it gives CASSPTKPGGVRTQYF.

The table lists this clone with a few counts. This chain links TRBV9 with TRBJ2-7; TRBD2 aligns across 13 bases. The germline CDR1 and CDR2 sequences are SGDLS and YYNGEE. The CDR3 spans 15 residues. The V and J ends lost 3 bases and 2 bases, in that order; junction bases with no gene match: 2. CDR3 bases: TGTGCCAGCAGCGGGGGACTAGCGGGGCCCTACGAGCAGTACTTC. It codes for CASSGGLAGPYEQYF.